These T cell receptor beta chains were read from a single sample in a study of T cells in Graves' hyperthyroidism and ophthalmopathy. TCRdb re-called the multiplex PCR reads with MiXCR, one entry per CDR3 protein. This table has 500,000 to 650,000 distinct CDR3 sequences, roughly 15% appearing once. The sample was blood. Receptors originate from a woman between 40 and 50 years old with Graves' hyperthyroidism. CDR3s include the opening cysteine and the closing phenylalanine or tryptophan. Fields, in order: clone size, J gene, V gene, D gene, CDR3 DNA, CDR3 protein. A D gene is named only where the DNA matches it firmly. Expanded clones are given a class, and other clones once, few, many or no size at all.

>many|TRBJ2-1|TRBV3-1|.
TGTGCCAGCAGCCAAGATGTACTAACCTCCTACAATGAGCAGTTCTTC
CASSQDVLTSYNEQFF
>many|TRBJ2-2|TRBV20-1|TRBD2
TGCAGTGCTAGGCCTCTAGAGCGGGAAGACACCGGGGAGCTGTTTTTT
CSARPLEREDTGELFF
>.|TRBJ2-3|TRBV24-1|.
TGTGCCACCGCCATCCTGGGAGCAGATACGCAGTATTTT
CATAILGADTQYF
>many|TRBJ2-1|TRBV7-9|.
TGTGCCAGCAGCACACAGCGGAATGAGCAGTTCTTC
CASSTQRNEQFF
>many|TRBJ1-2|TRBV30|.
TGTGCCTGGAGAGGATATGGGACGTCCGCTAACTATGGCTACACCTTC
CAWRGYGTSANYGYTF
>many|TRBJ2-1|TRBV12-3/TRBV12-4|TRBD2
TGTGCCAGCAGGGGACTAGCGGGAGACTCTTACAATGAGCAGTTCTTC
CASRGLAGDSYNEQFF
>.|TRBJ1-2|TRBV12-3/TRBV12-4|TRBD1
TGTGCCAGCAGTCCGGGACAGGTGACGGGCTATGGCTACACCTTC
CASSPGQVTGYGYTF
>many|TRBJ1-1|TRBV7-2|.
TGTGCCAGCAGCGCCCTTGGGAACACTGAAGCTTTCTTT
CASSALGNTEAFF
>few|TRBJ2-7|TRBV6-1|TRBD1
TGTGCCAGCAAGGGGGCGTACGAGCAGTACTTC
CASKGAYEQYF
>few|TRBJ2-3|TRBV9|.
TGTGCCAGCAGCTTCCAGGGCCGCACAGATACGCAGTATTTT
CASSFQGRTDTQYF
>many|TRBJ2-3|TRBV28|TRBD2
TGTGCCAGCACCCCCGGCGGGACTAGCGGGAGTCAAGGTGCGGGTACGCAGTATTTT
CASTPGGTSGSQGAGTQYF
>.|TRBJ2-7|TRBV5-1|.
TGCGCCAGCAGCCCTAGTGGGTTACTCTACGAGCAGTACTTC
CASSPSGLLYEQYF
>many|TRBJ2-1|TRBV20-1|TRBD2
TGCAGTGCTAGAGATACCCGGACTAGCGGGAGAAGGGGTGAGCAGTTCTTC
CSARDTRTSGRRGEQFF
>few|TRBJ2-5|TRBV7-7|TRBD2
TGTGCTAGCAGCTTAAGGCCCGGAGGCGGGAGGGGGCAAGAGACCCAGTACTTC
CASSLRPGGGRGQETQYF
>.|TRBJ1-5|TRBV27|.
TGTGCCAGCAGTTTTGGGCCCAACGCCAATCAGCCCCAGCATTTT
CASSFGPNANQPQHF
>many|TRBJ2-1|TRBV3-1|TRBD2
TGTGCCAGCAGCCAGGGCGGGAGAGGTAACAATGAGCAGTTCTTC
CASSQGGRGNNEQFF
>few|TRBJ2-1|TRBV7-9|.
TGTGCCAGCAGCTCCCTTGAGGGGAAGGGACACAATGAGCAGTTCTTC
CASSSLEGKGHNEQFF
>few|TRBJ2-7|TRBV10-3|.
TGTGCCATCAGTGAGTCGACAGCAGGGGAGCAGTACTTC
CAISESTAGEQYF
>many|TRBJ1-2|TRBV27|TRBD1
TGTGCCAGCAGTCCGCGGGACAGGGGGCCTGGCTACACCTTC
CASSPRDRGPGYTF
>once|TRBJ2-1|TRBV27|TRBD2
TGTGCCAGCCTGCCTCGGACTAGCGGGAGCTCCTACAATGAGCAGTTCTTC
CASLPRTSGSSYNEQFF
>many|TRBJ2-1|TRBV4-2|TRBD2
TGTGCCAGCAGCCAAGGGGCTAGCGGTAACAATGAGCAGTTCTTC
CASSQGASGNNEQFF
>.|TRBJ1-1|TRBV19|TRBD1
TGTGCCAGTAGTAAACAGGGGAAGGTCATGAACACTGAAGCTTTCTTT
CASSKQGKVMNTEAFF
>.|TRBJ2-7|TRBV29-1|TRBD1
TGCAGCGTTGACGAAGAAAGGACAGGGAACTACGAGCAGTACTTC
CSVDEERTGNYEQYF
>many|TRBJ2-1|TRBV29-1|TRBD2
TGCAGCGTTGAAAGGCTTCTTACTAGCGAGAAGTACAATGAGCAGTTCTTC
CSVERLLTSEKYNEQFF
>.|TRBJ2-1|TRBV7-2|TRBD2
TGTGCCAGCAGCGACCTGGGATTAGCGGGCGCTGTAGAATACAATGAGCAGTTCTTC
CASSDLGLAGAVEYNEQFF
>many|TRBJ1-2|TRBV28|.
TGTGCCAGCAGTCCCCCGGTCAGCTCTAACTATGGCTACACCTTC
CASSPPVSSNYGYTF
>many|TRBJ2-4|TRBV11-2|.
TGTGCCAGCAGCTTAAAAGGGCATTTGATTCAGTACTTC
CASSLKGHLIQYF
>.|TRBJ1-2|TRBV19|.
TGTGCCAGTAAAGCCACGTACTATGGCTACACCTTC
CASKATYYGYTF
>many|TRBJ1-4|TRBV20-1|TRBD1
TGCAGTGCTAGAGATTTGTTGGGACAGGGACAGGAAAAACTGTTTTTT
CSARDLLGQGQEKLFF
>few|TRBJ2-5|TRBV15|.
TGTGCCACCAGCAGAGCGGGAGTTGTAGAGACCCAGTACTTC
CATSRAGVVETQYF
>many|TRBJ1-2|TRBV2|TRBD1
TGTGCCAGCAGCGGGACAGGGCGGCTCTATGGCTACACCTTC
CASSGTGRLYGYTF
>.|TRBJ1-4|TRBV7-9|.
TGTGCCAGCAGCTTAGAACAGTTTAATGAAAAACTGTTTTTT
CASSLEQFNEKLFF
>few|TRBJ1-4|TRBV2|.
TGTGCCAGCAGTGCCCAGGGAGCAACTAATGAAAAACTGTTTTTT
CASSAQGATNEKLFF
>.|TRBJ1-1|TRBV7-9|.
TGTGCCAGCAGCTGGACTGGTTATGAAGCTTTCTTT
CASSWTGYEAFF
>few|TRBJ2-7|TRBV28|TRBD1
TGTGCCAGCCACAACAGGGGAAATTACGAGCAGTACTTC
CASHNRGNYEQYF
>many|TRBJ1-4|TRBV2|.
TGTGCCAGCCTCCCGGGACGGCTTAATGAAAAACTGTTTTTT
CASLPGRLNEKLFF
>many|TRBJ1-3|TRBV4-1|.
TGCGCCAGCAGCCCCGAGGCTACCCGGTTGTTAGGTGGAAACACCATATATTTT
CASSPEATRLLGGNTIYF
>many|TRBJ2-1|TRBV7-9|TRBD2
TGTGCCAGCAGGCTAGCGGGAGCCGGTGAGCAGTTCTTC
CASRLAGAGEQFF
>many|TRBJ1-1|TRBV7-9|.
TGTGCCAGCAGCCCAGACCTGGGCGCTGAAGCTTTCTTT
CASSPDLGAEAFF
>few|TRBJ2-3|TRBV18|TRBD2
TGTGCCAGCTCATTAGCGGGAGTTTCAGATACGCAGTATTTT
CASSLAGVSDTQYF
>many|TRBJ1-2|TRBV20-1|.
TGCAGTGCTAGAGATACGGACCGAGGGCGCTATGGCTACACCTTC
CSARDTDRGRYGYTF
>many|TRBJ2-3|TRBV28|.
TGTGCCAGCAGATATATTACCCTTGACGGTAGCACAGATACGCAGTATTTT
CASRYITLDGSTDTQYF
>many|TRBJ1-4|TRBV3-1|TRBD1
TGTGCCAGCAGCCAATCTATGGACAGGGGGCGCGCAGAAAAACTGTTTTTT
CASSQSMDRGRAEKLFF